This T cell receptor (beta chain) was profiled in a study of T cells in Graves' hyperthyroidism and ophthalmopathy. Findings and limits, study-wide: Most thyroid clonotypes expanded above 0.001 were also detected in blood.

The CDR3 runs to 12 residues. The germline gives CDR1 SNHLY, CDR2 FYNNEI. V gave up 8 bases and J gave up 3 bases, with 11 bases separating them. This clonotype was found many times. Its cognate antigen is unknown. The source material, RNA transcripts, was used to amplify TCR beta CDR3 regions. In the first-round RT-PCR of the TCR CDR3, the HTBI primer set was used. TCRdb redid the calling of the multiplex PCR reads with MiXCR, one entry per CDR3 protein. The sample holds about 640,000 distinct CDR3 sequences; less than 25% are singletons and the top ten take under 35%. Ophthalmopathy patients all had a Clinical Activity Score of at least 3, a NOSPECS grade of at least 4 and disease under 3 months old. Patients were excluded for uncontrolled infection, other autoimmune disease, pregnancy or lactation.

The receptor was isolated from a man aged 30 to 39 with Graves' ophthalmopathy. Sequences were obtained from blood. The chain recombines TRBV2 with TRBJ2-7; D ambiguous. The CDR3 loop is CASWVGSYEQYF. DNA for the CDR3: TGTGCCAGCTGGGTCGGAAGCTACGAGCAGTACTTC.